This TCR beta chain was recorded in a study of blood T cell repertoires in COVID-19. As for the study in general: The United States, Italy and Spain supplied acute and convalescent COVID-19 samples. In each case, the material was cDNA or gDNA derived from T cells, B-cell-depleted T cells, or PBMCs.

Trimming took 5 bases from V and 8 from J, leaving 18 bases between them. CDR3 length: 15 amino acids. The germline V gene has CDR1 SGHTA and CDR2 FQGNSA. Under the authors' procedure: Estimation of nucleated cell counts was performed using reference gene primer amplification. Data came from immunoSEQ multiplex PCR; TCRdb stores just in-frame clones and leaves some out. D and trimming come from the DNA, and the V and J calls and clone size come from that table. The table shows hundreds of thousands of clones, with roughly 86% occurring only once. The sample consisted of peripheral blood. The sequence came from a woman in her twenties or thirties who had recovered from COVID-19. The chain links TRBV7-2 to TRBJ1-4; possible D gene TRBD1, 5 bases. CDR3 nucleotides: TGTGCCAGCAGCGAGTCCCCTACAGGATTCGAAAAACTGTTTTTT. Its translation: CASSESPTGFEKLFF.